This T cell receptor (beta chain) appears in the sequencing data of a study of blood T cell repertoires in COVID-19. Across the whole study: Samples representing acute and convalescent COVID-19 were sourced from the United States, Italy and Spain. Sample material is recorded as cDNA or gDNA derived from T cells, B-cell-depleted T cells, or PBMCs.

Original methodology: Cell counts per sample came from amplifying reference gene primers. Measured with immunoSEQ multiplex PCR; TCRdb has only the in-frame clones, and not every one. V, J and clone size were drawn from that table, and D and trimming were deduced from the DNA. Here the sample spans about 37,000 clones, approximately 91% being singletons. The sequence derives from a man aged 55-75 years with active COVID-19. Material: peripheral blood.

The CDR3 loop reads CASSLITSLGDTEAFF. For the CDR3, the DNA is TGTGCCAGCAGCTTAATAACATCCCTTGGAGACACTGAAGCTTTCTTT. The V call is TRBV5-6, the J call TRBJ1-1; unclear D gene. CDR3 length: 16 residues. Germline V gives CDR1 SGHDT, CDR2 YYEEEE. With 2 bases removed from V and 3 bases from J, the gap between germline ends came to 17 bases.